The 9 T cell receptor beta chains below all came from one sample that was sequenced in a study of blood T cell repertoires in COVID-19. Sequencing was performed with immunoSEQ multiplex PCR; in TCRdb, only in-frame clones are kept and a portion is missing. The data show some 97,000 clones, roughly 84% seen once. Material for sequencing was peripheral blood. The receptors stem from a man aged 30-40 years in a cohort sampled during active COVID-19.

The rearrangement links TRBV7-3 to TRBJ1-1, with TRBD1 matching over 10 bases. The CDR3 spans 15 residues. Looked up from germline, CDR1 is SGHTA and CDR2 is FQGTGA. Germline trimming cut 5 bases from V and 4 bases from J; bases unmatched to any gene: 7. The CDR3, as DNA: TGTGCCAGCAGCCCACCGGGACAGGGGTGCACTGAAGCTTTCTTT. The encoded protein is CASSPPGQGCTEAFF.

J is TRBJ1-2 and V is TRBV12-3 or TRBV12-4; D gene unclear. V lost 6 bases, J lost 8 bases, and 16 bases lay in between. The CDR3 contains 13 residues. CDR3: CASRRGPMEGYTF. The CDR3 DNA is TGTGCCAGCAGACGAGGCCCCATGGAGGGCTACACCTTC.

This rearrangement joins TRBV19 to TRBJ2-3; TRBD1 aligns across 7 bases. After removal of 3 bases from V and 5 bases from J, the junction contained 8 bases not matched to a gene. CDR1 is LNHDA and CDR2 is SQIVND in the germline V gene (reference sequence). This CDR3 region has 15 residues. Here the CDR3 DNA reads TGTGCCAGTAGTATTAGACAGGGTATGGGAGATACGCAGTATTTT. Translation gives CASSIRQGMGDTQYF.

The V gene is TRBV6-1, the J gene TRBJ1-2; 7 nucleotides agree with TRBD1. In germline, CDR1 is MNHNS, CDR2 SASEGT. V lost 2 bases to trimming and J lost 6 bases; unmatched junction nucleotides: 6. The CDR3 has 14 residues. In DNA form, the CDR3 reads TGTGCCAGCAGTGAACCCATACAGGGGCATGGCTACACCTTC. Amino acids: CASSEPIQGHGYTF.

The J gene is TRBJ1-5, the V gene TRBV18; possibly TRBD1 for D (6 bases). Trimming removed 4 bases from V and 4 bases from J, with 11 bases in between. The CDR3 is 14 residues long. Germline V CDR1 and CDR2: KGHSH, LQKENI. The CDR3 is CASSQDRVNQPQHF. The CDR3 DNA sequence: TGTGCCAGCTCACAGGACAGAGTTAATCAGCCCCAGCATTTT. Filled out from reference TRBV18 and TRBJ1-5, the complete variable domain reads NAGVMQNPRHLVRRRGQEARLRCSPMKGHSHVYWYRQLPEEGLKFMVYLQKENIIDESGMPKERFSAEFPKEGPSILRIQQVVRGDSAAYFCASSQDRVNQPQHFGDGTRLSIL.

This rearrangement joins TRBV7-8 to TRBJ2-5; D gene ambiguous. CDR3 length: 15 residues. The germline V and J ends were trimmed by 0 bases and 5 bases, with 13 bases remaining between them. Germline V gene sequence: CDR1 SGHVS, CDR2 FQNEAQ. CDR3 bases: TGTGCCAGCAGCTTAGCCCGGTCCCCCCGGGAGACCCAGTACTTC. It encodes CASSLARSPRETQYF.

The chain couples TRBV10-3 to TRBJ1-5; 9 bases are shared with TRBD1. CDR3 length equals 13 residues. The ends lost 10 bases at V and 6 bases at J; junction bases unmatched: 7. Germline assignment: CDR1 ENHRY and CDR2 SYGVKD. CDR3 sequence reads: CATQGAQSQPQHF. The CDR3 DNA reads as TGTGCCACACAGGGGGCCCAGAGTCAGCCCCAGCATTTT.

The chain is built from TRBV7-9 and TRBJ1-6; 7 nucleotides align to TRBD1. Germline CDR1 SEHNR, CDR2 FQNEAQ (reference sequence). The CDR3 is 15 amino acids. The V gene end was trimmed by 1 base and the J gene end by 7 bases; junction bases not matched to a gene: 4. CDR3 bases: TGTGCCAGCAGCTTAGGGGACAGCTTAAATTCACCCCTCCACTTT. Translated: CASSLGDSLNSPLHF.

The chain couples TRBV5-1 to TRBJ2-3, with TRBD1 matching 12 bases. The CDR3 is 16 residues long. CDR1 is SGHRS and CDR2 is YFSETQ in the germline V gene. The ends lost 4 bases at V and 4 bases at J; junction bases unmatched: 7. The CDR3 here is CASSPPGTGGADTQYF. The CDR3 DNA is TGCGCCAGCAGCCCACCCGGGACAGGGGGCGCAGATACGCAGTATTTT.